This T cell receptor beta chain emerged from a study of cytomegalovirus exposure and HLA in healthy donors. Study background: Among the approximately 400 genotyped donors, 70% to 85% were placed in the Caucasian-associated ancestry cluster.

To note about this clone: As yet, its antigen is unknown.

Study conclusions and caveats: Associated with cytomegalovirus, according to the listing, were some 180 TCR beta chains. One variant, a missense change in DCLRE1C, was linked in a later analysis to TCR beta V- and J-gene trimming.

PCR employed 60 Vbeta and 13 Jbeta primers. This table comes from immunoSEQ multiplex PCR, and its TCRdb copy is limited to in-frame clones, with some not included. There are 100,000 to 150,000 clones in the sample, with under 2% held by the top ten. There are 13 residues in the CDR3. The germline V and J ends were trimmed by 3 bases and 8 bases, with 14 bases remaining between them. CDR1 is LNHDA, CDR2 SQIVND, per germline (reference sequence). This receptor was obtained from a woman between 35 and 50 years old in good health and CMV-seronegative. The specimen sequenced was PBMCs. The chain recombines TRBV19 with TRBJ2-7, with a possible D match to TRBD1 (5 bases). The CDR3, as DNA: TGTGCCAGTAGTATCGGGCAGGACACTCAGCAGTACTTC. Its translation is CASSIGQDTQQYF.